What follows are 7 T cell receptor beta chains derived from one specimen sequenced in a study of blood T cell repertoires in COVID-19. Profiling relied on immunoSEQ multiplex PCR, and the TCRdb table lists in-frame clones only, not all of them. The sample lists 90,000 to 130,000 clones; roughly nine tenths were seen once. Sequencing used peripheral blood. The receptors stem from a human donor in a cohort sampled during active COVID-19.

The chain carries TRBV7-9 and TRBJ2-3; possible D gene TRBD1, 6 bases. The ends were cut back, 5 bases at V and 0 bases at J, with 12 bases in the middle. Germline V lookup: CDR1 SEHNR, CDR2 FQNEAQ (reference sequence). This CDR3 has 15 residues. CDR3 protein: CASSQTGRSTDTQYF. The CDR3 DNA is TGTGCCAGCAGCCAAACAGGGCGAAGCACAGATACGCAGTATTTT.

This clone appeared a single time. This chain uses TRBV28 with TRBJ2-3; D might be TRBD1 (5 bases). There are 14 residues in the CDR3. V was trimmed by 4 bases and J by 12 bases, leaving 20 bases between them. CDR1 and CDR2 (germline): MDHEN, SYDVKM. DNA of the CDR3: TGTGCCAGCAGTTCCCAGGGCGCTTCTAGGTCACAGTATTTT. Amino acid sequence: CASSSQGASRSQYF.

V is TRBV4-1 and J is TRBJ2-1, with D uncertain. The V gene's germline CDR1 is MGHRA and CDR2 YSYEKL. Trimming shortened V by 4 bases and J by 0 bases, and 10 bases separated the two germline ends. The CDR3 spans 15 residues. CDR3 nucleotides: TGCGCCAGCAGCCTGGGCCAGGCCTCCTACAATGAGCAGTTCTTC. Translated, it gives CASSLGQASYNEQFF.

This chain links TRBV6-5 with TRBJ1-2; possibly TRBD1 for D (6 bases). Germline CDR1 is MNHEY and CDR2 is SVGAGI. Trimming took 6 bases from V and 4 from J, leaving 18 bases between them. This CDR3 has 15 amino acids. DNA for the CDR3: TGTGCCAGCAGCCGCATCCTACAGGGCAGCTATGGCTACACCTTC. Translation gives CASSRILQGSYGYTF.

This chain connects TRBV7-2 to TRBJ1-1, with D hard to call. The germline V gene has CDR1 SGHTA and CDR2 FQGNSA. V lost 3 bases to trimming and J lost 2 bases, with 7 bases between them. The CDR3 runs to 13 residues. This CDR3 is CASSFQVNTEAFF. CDR3 nucleotides: TGTGCCAGCAGCTTTCAGGTAAACACTGAAGCTTTCTTT.

In its sample, this clone is medium-sized. This sequence joins TRBV5-1 and TRBJ1-2, with 7 bases identical to TRBD1. Germline V gene lookup returns CDR1 SGHRS and CDR2 YFSETQ. V lost 2 bases to trimming and J lost 4 bases; unmatched junction nucleotides: 5. The length of the CDR3 is 14 residues. CDR3 region: CASSFDRATYGYTF. The CDR3 nucleotides are TGCGCCAGCAGCTTTGACAGGGCGACCTATGGCTACACCTTC.

The chain has TRBV9 and TRBJ1-5, with D perhaps matching TRBD1 (5 bases). Germline V gives CDR1 SGDLS, CDR2 YYNGEE. The length of the CDR3 is 15 residues. Trimming pared 1 base from V and 1 base from J, leaving 9 bases between. CDR3 bases: TGTGCCAGCAGCGTACAGGGTGGAAGCAATCAGCCCCAGCATTTT. It is translated as CASSVQGGSNQPQHF.